Listed here is a single TCR beta chain. Its cognate antigen is unknown. Only in-frame clones appear in the TCRdb table, and some are missing; sequencing was by immunoSEQ multiplex PCR. The table shows 15,000 to 20,000 clones, with over 75% occurring only once. The data originate from a study of PD-L1 blockade in urothelial cancer. Study details: Researchers found blood samples held a median of approximately 150,000 T cells.

Time point reported: pretreatment peripheral blood. Findings and limits, study-wide: Durable-benefit patients expanded tumor-associated blood clones more at 3 weeks.

The sequence was collected from a man between 70 and 80 years old with urothelial cancer. The source material was PBMCs, sampled around atezolizumab (anti-PD-L1) treatment.

The CDR3 DNA reads TGTGCCAGCAGTCTAGGGACTAGCGGAATCAATGAGCAGTTCTTC. Residues: CASSLGTSGINEQFF. The chain has TRBV14 and TRBJ2-1; 11 bases agree with TRBD2. Germline values: CDR1 SGHDN, CDR2 FVKESK. The CDR3 has 15 residues. V gave up 6 bases and J gave up 6 bases; unmatched junction bases: 7.